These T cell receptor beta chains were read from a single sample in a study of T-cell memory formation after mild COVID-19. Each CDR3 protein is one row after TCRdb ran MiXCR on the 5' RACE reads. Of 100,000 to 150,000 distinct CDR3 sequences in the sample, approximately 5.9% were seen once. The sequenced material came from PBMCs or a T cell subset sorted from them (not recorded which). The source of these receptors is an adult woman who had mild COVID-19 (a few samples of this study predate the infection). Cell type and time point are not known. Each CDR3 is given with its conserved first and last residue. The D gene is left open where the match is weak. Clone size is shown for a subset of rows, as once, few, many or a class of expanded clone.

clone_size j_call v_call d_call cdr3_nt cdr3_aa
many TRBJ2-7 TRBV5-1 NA TGCGCCAGCAGCGGCGGGACAAACTACGAGCAGTACTTC CASSGGTNYEQYF
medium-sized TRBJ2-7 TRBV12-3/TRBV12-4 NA TGTGCCAGCAGTTTTGGTCCCACCTACGAGCAGTACTTC CASSFGPTYEQYF
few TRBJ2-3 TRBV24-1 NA TGTGCCACCAGTGACGCAAGAGAAAGAGATACGCAGTATTTT CATSDARERDTQYF
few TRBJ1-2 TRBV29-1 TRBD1 TGCAGCGCCACAGGGACAGGGCTGAGTACCTTC CSATGTGLSTF
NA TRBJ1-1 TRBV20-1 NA TGCAGTGCCCTGTTAAGGCGGGGGGCTTCTGAAGCTTTCTTT CSALLRRGASEAFF
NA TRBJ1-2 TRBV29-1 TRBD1 TGCAGCGGAAAAACCGGGACAGAGTATGGCTACACCTTC CSGKTGTEYGYTF
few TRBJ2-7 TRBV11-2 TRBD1 TGTGCCAGCAGCTTAGCGGGACAGGGGAGCGAGCAGTACTTC CASSLAGQGSEQYF
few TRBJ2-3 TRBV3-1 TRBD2 TGTGCCAGCAGCCAAGATCAACTAGCGGGAGTAGATACGCAGTATTTT CASSQDQLAGVDTQYF
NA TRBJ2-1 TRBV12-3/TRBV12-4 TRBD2 TGTGCCAGCAGTTTAATTGGACTAGCGCCCCATGAGCAGTTCTTC CASSLIGLAPHEQFF
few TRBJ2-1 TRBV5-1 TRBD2 TGCGCCAGCAGCTTGGGTAGCGGGGGGAAAGATGAGCAGTTCTTC CASSLGSGGKDEQFF
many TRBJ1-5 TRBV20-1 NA TGCAGTGCTAGAGGGCAGGGGCTCCATCAGCCCCAGCATTTT CSARGQGLHQPQHF
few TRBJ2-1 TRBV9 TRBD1 TGTGCCAGCAGCGTTGAAGGACAGGGGAGAAATGAGCAGTTCTTC CASSVEGQGRNEQFF
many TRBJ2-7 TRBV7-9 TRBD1 TGTGCCAGCAGAACCACAGGGGTCTACGAGCAGTACTTC CASRTTGVYEQYF
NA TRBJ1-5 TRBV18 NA TGTGCCAGCTCACCATTTACTGTGAATCAGCCCCAGCATTTT CASSPFTVNQPQHF
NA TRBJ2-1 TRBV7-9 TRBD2 TGTGCCAGCAGCCCGAGGACTAGCGGGGTACAGTATGAGCAGTTCTTC CASSPRTSGVQYEQFF
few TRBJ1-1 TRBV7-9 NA TGTGCCAGCAGCTTAAAGGGGGGCGGTGAAGCTTTCTTT CASSLKGGGEAFF
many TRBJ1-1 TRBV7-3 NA TGTGCCAGCAGCTTAAGCCCGGCGAACACTGAAGCTTTCTTT CASSLSPANTEAFF
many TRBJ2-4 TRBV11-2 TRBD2 TGTGCCAGCAGCTTAGGAGGGCTAGCGGGAGCCAAAAACATTCAGTACTTC CASSLGGLAGAKNIQYF
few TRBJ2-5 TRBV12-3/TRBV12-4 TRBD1 TGTGCCAGCAGTGACAGGGGGCGGGAGACCCAGTACTTC CASSDRGRETQYF
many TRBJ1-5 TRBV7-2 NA TGTGCCAGCAGCTTAGGGGGGTTCAATCAGCCCCAGCATTTT CASSLGGFNQPQHF
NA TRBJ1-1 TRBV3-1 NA TGTGCCAGCAGCCAATACGGGGAGAACACTGAAGCTTTCTTT CASSQYGENTEAFF
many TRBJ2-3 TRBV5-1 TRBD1 TGCGCCAGCAGGAACGGGGACAGAACAAGCACAGATACGCAGTATTTT CASRNGDRTSTDTQYF
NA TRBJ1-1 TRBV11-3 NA TGTGCCAGCAGCTCCGACAGTCCCCCTGCCAAGGAAGCTTTCTTT CASSSDSPPAKEAFF
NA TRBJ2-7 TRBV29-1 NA TGCAGCGTTGAAGCCACAGGGTCCGTAGCCGAGCAGTACTTC CSVEATGSVAEQYF
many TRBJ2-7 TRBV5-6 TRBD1 TGTGCCAGCAGCTTCCGGACAGGCTCCTACGAGCAGTACTTC CASSFRTGSYEQYF
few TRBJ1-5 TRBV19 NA TGTGCCAGTAGCCTCGGGGGGGAGCATCAGCCCCAGCATTTT CASSLGGEHQPQHF
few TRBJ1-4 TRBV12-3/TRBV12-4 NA TGTGCCAGCAGTTTAACCCCGGCGGGGGGCCCGGAACTGTTTTTT CASSLTPAGGPELFF
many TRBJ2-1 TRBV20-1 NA TGCAGTGCCTCCGCCGGGGGAAGCTCCTACAATGAGCAGTTCTTC CSASAGGSSYNEQFF
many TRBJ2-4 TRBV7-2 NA TGTGCCAGCAGCCGAGACACGACTTTGGGGAACATTCAGTACTTC CASSRDTTLGNIQYF
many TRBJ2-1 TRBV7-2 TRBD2 TGTGCCAGCCAAGAGGCGGGGGCCTACAATGAGCAGTTCTTC CASQEAGAYNEQFF
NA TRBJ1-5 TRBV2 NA TGTGCCAGCAGTGAACAGAAAATTTATAGCAATCAGCCCCAGCATTTT CASSEQKIYSNQPQHF
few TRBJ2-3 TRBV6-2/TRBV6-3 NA TGTGCCAGCAGTTCCTTCAACGGACTCACAGATACGCAGTATTTT CASSSFNGLTDTQYF
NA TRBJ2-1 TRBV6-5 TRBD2 TGTGCCAGCAGTGTCCGGGGGGGGGGCTTGGCGAATGAGCAGTTCTTC CASSVRGGGLANEQFF
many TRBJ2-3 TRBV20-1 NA TGCAGTGCTAGAGATAATACGCAGTATTTT CSARDNTQYF
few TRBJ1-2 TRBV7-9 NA TGTGCCAGCAGCCAAGGGGGATTAATCTATGGCTACACCTTC CASSQGGLIYGYTF
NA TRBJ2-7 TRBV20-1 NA TGCACCCTGACCCCCCCCTACGAGCAGTACTTC CTLTPPYEQYF
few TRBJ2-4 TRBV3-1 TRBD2 TGTGCCAGCAGCCAAGCTGGGACTAGCGGGGGCGGGAACATTCAGTACTTC CASSQAGTSGGGNIQYF
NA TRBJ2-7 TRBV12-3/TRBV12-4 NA TGTGCCAGCAGTTCCGGACAGAACTACGAGCAGTACTTC CASSSGQNYEQYF
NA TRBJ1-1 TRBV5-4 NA TGTGCCAGCAGCTCAAGGCGCGTCGAACAGGGCTTTTACGAAGCTTTCTTT CASSSRRVEQGFYEAFF
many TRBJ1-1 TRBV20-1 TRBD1 TGCAGTGCTAGCCAAGCCTTAGGGACAGGCGGGAACACTGAAGCTTTCTTT CSASQALGTGGNTEAFF
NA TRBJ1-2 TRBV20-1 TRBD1 TGCAGTGCTAGGACGACAGGGGGAGGTGGCTACACCTTC CSARTTGGGGYTF
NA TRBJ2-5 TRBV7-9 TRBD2 TGTGCCAGCAGCAAGGCAGGGCGTTCCGGGCTAGCGGCCCAGTACTTC CASSKAGRSGLAAQYF
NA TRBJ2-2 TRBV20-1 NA TGCAGTGCTAACCGGCAGGGCCGTCGGACCGGGGAGCTGTTTTTT CSANRQGRRTGELFF
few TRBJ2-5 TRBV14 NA TGTGCCAGCAGCCACCAAGGGGCAGGCAGAGAGACCCAGTACTTC CASSHQGAGRETQYF
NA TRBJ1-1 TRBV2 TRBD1 TGTGCCAGCAGTGGGGACAGGAAGACTGAAGCTTTCTTT CASSGDRKTEAFF